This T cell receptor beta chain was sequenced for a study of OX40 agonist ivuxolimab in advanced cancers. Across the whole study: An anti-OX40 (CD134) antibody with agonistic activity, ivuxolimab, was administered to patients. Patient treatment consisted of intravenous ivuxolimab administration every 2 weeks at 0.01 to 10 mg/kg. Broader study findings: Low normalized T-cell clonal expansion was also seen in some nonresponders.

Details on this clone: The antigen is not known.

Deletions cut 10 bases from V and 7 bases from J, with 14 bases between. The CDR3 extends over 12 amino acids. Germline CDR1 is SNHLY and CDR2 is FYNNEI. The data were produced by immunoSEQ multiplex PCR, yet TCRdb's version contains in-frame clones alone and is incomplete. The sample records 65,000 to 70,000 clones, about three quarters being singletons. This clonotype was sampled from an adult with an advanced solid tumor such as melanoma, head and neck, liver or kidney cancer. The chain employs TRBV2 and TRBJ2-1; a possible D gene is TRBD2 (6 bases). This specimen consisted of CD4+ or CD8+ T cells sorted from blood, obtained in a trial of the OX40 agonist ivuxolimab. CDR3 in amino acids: CATSSSGNEQFF. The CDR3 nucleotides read TGTGCCACGTCATCCAGCGGGAATGAGCAGTTCTTC.